This TCR beta chain was recovered during a study of T cell clusters in autoimmune cytopenias. Whole-study results and caveats: Functional roles of the in silico T cell clusters still await experimental validation.

Germline V gene sequence: CDR1 SQVTM, CDR2 ANQGSEA. CDR3 size: 13 residues. By frequency, this clonotype is medium-sized. Antigen unknown. Each sample's input was 250 to 300 ng genomic DNA, 38,000 or so genome equivalents. Multiplex touch-down PCR amplified TRB using TRB-A and TRB-B pools in one tube. TCRdb processed the multiplex PCR reads again and assigns one entry to each CDR3 protein, with no DNA. In total, the table holds around 7,000 distinct CDR3 sequences. These data also formed part of another study, on T cell repertoires in aging, cancer and after chemotherapy.

This sequence was found in a human donor in good health. V and J are TRBV29-1 and TRBJ2-5; without DNA, the TCRdb call of TRBD1 cannot be checked. Sequenced input: peripheral blood. Here the CDR3 reads CSVEGDSRETQYF.